This T cell receptor (beta chain) was found in a study of blood T cell repertoires in COVID-19. On the study more broadly: Acute and convalescent COVID-19 samples came from the United States, Italy and Spain. T cells, B-cell-depleted T cells, or PBMCs provided the cDNA or gDNA that served as material.

This CDR3 has 15 residues. CDR1 and CDR2 (germline): SGHRS, YFSETQ. The V end was cut by 6 bases, the J end by 1 base, with 16 bases between. Seattle patients were enrolled during active infection and followed longitudinally. Original data processing: The authors estimated nucleated cell counts from reference gene primer amplification. The repertoire was sequenced with immunoSEQ multiplex PCR; TCRdb's copy has only in-frame clones and lacks some. The V and J calls and clone size come from that table; D and trimming were worked out from the DNA. The sample shows hundreds of thousands of clones, roughly nine tenths of them seen only once.

The gene calls are TRBV5-1 and TRBJ1-1, with TRBD1 as a possible D gene (5 bases). The sample consisted of peripheral blood. This TCR came from a man in his sixties with COVID-19, enrolled during active disease. As DNA, the CDR3 is TGCGCCAGCACCAGGGAAGGGTTTAAGAACACTGAAGCTTTCTTT. As protein: CASTREGFKNTEAFF.